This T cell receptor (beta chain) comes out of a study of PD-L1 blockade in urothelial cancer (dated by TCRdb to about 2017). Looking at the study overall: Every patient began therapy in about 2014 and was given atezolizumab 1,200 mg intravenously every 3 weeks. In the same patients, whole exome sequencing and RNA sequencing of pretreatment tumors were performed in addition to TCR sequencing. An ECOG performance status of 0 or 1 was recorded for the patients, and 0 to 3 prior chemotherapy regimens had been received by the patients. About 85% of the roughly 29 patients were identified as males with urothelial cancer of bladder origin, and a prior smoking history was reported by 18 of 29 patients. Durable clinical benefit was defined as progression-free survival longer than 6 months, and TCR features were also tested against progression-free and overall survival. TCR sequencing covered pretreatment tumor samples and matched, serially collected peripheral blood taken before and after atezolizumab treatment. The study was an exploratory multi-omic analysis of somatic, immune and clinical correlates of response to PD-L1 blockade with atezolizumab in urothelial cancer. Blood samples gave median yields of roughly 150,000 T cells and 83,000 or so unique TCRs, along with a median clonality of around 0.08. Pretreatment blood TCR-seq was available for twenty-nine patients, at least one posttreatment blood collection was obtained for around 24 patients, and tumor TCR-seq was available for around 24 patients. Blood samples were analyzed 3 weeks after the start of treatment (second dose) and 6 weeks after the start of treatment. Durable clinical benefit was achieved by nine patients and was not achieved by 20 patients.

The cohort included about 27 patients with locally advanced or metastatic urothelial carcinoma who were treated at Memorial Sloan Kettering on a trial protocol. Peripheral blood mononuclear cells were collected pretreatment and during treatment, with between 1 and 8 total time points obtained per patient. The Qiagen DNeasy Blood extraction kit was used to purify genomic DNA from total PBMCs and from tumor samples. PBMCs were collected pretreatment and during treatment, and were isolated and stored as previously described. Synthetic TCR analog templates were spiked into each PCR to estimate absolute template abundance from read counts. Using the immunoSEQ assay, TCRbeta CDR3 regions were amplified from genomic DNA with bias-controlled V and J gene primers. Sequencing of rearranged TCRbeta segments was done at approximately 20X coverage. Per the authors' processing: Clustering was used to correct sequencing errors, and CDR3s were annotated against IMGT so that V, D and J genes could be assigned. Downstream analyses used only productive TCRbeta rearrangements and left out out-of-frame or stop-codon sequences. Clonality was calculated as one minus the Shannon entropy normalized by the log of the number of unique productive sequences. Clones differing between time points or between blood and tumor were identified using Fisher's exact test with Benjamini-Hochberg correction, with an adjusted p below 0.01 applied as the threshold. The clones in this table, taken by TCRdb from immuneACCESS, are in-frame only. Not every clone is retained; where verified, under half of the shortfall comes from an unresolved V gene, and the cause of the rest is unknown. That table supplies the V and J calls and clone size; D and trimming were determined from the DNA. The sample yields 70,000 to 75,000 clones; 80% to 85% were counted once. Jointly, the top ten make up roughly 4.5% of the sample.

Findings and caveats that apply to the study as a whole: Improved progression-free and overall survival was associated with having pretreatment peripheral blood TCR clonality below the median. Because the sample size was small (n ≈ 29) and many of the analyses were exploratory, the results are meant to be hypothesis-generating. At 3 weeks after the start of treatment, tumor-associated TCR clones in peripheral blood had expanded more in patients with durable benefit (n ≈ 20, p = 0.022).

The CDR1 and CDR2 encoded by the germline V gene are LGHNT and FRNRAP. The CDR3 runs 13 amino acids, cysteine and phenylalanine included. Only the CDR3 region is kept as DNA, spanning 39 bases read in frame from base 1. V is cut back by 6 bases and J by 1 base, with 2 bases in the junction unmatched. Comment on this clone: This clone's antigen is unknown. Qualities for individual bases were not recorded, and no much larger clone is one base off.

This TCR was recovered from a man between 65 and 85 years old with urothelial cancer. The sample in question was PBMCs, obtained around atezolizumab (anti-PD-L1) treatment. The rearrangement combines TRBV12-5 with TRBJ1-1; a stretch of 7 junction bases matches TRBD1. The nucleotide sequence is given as TGTGCTAGTGGGGCAGGGGGGAACACTGAAGCTTTCTTT. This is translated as CASGAGGNTEAFF.